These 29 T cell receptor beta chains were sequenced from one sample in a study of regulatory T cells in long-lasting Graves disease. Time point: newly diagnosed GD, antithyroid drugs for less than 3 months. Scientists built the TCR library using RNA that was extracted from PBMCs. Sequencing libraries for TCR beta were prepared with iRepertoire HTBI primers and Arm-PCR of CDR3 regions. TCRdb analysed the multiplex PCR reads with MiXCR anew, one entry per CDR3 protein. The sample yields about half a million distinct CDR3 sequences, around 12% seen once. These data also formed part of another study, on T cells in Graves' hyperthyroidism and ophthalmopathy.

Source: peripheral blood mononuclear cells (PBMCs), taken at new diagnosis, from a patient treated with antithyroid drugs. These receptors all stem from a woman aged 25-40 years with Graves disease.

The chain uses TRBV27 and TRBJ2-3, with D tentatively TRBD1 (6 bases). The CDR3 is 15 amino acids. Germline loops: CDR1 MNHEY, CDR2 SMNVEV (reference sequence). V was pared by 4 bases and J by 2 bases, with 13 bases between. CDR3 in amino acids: CASSSLGGATDTQYF. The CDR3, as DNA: TGTGCCAGCAGTTCCTTAGGGGGAGCCACAGATACGCAGTATTTT.

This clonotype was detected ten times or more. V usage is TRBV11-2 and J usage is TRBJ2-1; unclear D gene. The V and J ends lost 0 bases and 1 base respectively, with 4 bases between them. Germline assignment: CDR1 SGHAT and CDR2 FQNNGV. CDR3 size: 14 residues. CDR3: CASSLELSYNEQFF. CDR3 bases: TGTGCCAGCAGCTTAGAACTATCCTACAATGAGCAGTTCTTC.

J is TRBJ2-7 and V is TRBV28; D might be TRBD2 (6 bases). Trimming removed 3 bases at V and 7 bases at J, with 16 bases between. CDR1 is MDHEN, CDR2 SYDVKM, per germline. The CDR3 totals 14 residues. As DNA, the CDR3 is TGTGCCAGCAGTTTTGGGGGGTCAACTGGGGAGCAGTACTTC. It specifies CASSFGGSTGEQYF. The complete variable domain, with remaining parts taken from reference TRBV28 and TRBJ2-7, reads DVKVTQSSRYLVKRTGEKVFLECVQDMDHENMFWYRQDPGLGLRLIYFSYDVKMKEKGDIPEGYSVSREKKERFSLILESASTNQTSMYLCASSFGGSTGEQYFGPGTRLTVT.

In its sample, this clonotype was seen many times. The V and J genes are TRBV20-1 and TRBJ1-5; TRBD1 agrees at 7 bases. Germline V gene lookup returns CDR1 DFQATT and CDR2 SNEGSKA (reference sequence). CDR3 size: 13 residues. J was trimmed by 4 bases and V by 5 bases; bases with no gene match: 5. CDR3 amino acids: CSAEDRANQPQHF. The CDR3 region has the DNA TGCAGTGCTGAAGACAGGGCTAATCAGCCCCAGCATTTT.

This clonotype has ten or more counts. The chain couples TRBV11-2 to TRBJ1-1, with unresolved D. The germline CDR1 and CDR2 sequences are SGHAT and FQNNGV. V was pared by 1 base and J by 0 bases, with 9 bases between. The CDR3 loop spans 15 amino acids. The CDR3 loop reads CASSLGSRLNTEAFF. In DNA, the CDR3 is TGTGCCAGCAGCTTAGGATCAAGGTTGAACACTGAAGCTTTCTTT.

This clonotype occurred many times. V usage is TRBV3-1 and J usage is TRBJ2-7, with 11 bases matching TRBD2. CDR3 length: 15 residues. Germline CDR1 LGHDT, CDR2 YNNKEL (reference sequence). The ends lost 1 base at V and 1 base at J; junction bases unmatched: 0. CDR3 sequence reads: CASSQGLAGSYEQYF. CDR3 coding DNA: TGTGCCAGCAGCCAAGGACTAGCGGGGTCCTACGAGCAGTACTTC.

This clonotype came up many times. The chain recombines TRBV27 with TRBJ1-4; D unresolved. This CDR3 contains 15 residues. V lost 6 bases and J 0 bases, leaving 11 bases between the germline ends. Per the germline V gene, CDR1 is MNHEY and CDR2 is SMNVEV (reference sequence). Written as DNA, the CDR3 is TGTGCCAGCAGCCAGTGGCCTGCAACTAATGAAAAACTGTTTTTT. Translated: CASSQWPATNEKLFF.

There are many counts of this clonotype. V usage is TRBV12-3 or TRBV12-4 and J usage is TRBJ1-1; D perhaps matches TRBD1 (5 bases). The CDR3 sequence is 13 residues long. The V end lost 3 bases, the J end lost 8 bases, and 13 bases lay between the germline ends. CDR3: CASSLGGRAEAFF. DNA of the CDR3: TGTGCCAGCAGTTTGGGGGGTCGAGCAGAAGCTTTCTTT.

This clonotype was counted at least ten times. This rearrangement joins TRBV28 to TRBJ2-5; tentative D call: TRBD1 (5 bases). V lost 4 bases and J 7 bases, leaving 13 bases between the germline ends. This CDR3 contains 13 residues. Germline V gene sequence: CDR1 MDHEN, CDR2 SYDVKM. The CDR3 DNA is TGTGCCAGCAGTTCAACTAACACAGGGACCCAGTACTTC. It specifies CASSSTNTGTQYF.

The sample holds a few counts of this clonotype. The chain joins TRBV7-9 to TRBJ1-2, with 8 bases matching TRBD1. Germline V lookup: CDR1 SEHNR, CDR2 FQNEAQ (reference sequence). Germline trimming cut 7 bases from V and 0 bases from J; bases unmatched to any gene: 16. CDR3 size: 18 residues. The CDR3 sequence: CASNPSDRVLLPNYGYTF. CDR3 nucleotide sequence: TGTGCCAGCAACCCGTCGGACAGGGTGCTCCTTCCTAACTATGGCTACACCTTC.

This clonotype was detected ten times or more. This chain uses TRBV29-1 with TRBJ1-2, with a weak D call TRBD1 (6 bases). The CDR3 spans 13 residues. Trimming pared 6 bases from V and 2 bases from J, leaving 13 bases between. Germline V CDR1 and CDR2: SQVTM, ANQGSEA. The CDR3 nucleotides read TGCAGCGTAAAGGGGGAGGGGAACTATGGCTACACCTTC. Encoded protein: CSVKGEGNYGYTF.

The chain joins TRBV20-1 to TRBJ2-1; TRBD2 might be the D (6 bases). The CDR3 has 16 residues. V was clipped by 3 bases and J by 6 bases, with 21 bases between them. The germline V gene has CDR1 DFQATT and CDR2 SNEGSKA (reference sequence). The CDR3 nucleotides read TGCAGTGCTAGTGATAGCGGCCCCCAGGGTGGCAATGAGCAGTTCTTC. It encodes CSASDSGPQGGNEQFF.

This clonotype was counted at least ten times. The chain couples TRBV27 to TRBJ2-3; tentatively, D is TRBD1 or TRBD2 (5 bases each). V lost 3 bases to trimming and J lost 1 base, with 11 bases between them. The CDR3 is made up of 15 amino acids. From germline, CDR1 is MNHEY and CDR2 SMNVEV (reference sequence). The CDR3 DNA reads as TGTGCCAGCAGTTTGGGGACCAGGCGCACAGATACGCAGTATTTT. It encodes CASSLGTRRTDTQYF.

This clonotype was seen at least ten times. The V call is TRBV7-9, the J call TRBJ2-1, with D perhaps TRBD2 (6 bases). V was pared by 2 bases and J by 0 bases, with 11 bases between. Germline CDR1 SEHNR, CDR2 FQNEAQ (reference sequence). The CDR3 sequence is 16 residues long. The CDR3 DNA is TGTGCCAGCAGCTTACAGCGGGTGGGCTCCTACAATGAGCAGTTCTTC. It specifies CASSLQRVGSYNEQFF.

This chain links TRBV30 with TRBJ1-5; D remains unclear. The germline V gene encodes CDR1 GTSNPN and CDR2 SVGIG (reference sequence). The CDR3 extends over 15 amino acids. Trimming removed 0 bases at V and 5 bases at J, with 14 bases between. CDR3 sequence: CAWSVPRWGDQPQHF. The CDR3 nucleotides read TGTGCCTGGAGTGTACCCAGGTGGGGAGATCAGCCCCAGCATTTT.

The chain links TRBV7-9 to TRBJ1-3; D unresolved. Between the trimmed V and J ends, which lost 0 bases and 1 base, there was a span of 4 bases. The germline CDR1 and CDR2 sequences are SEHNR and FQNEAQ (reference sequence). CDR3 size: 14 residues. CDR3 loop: CASSLAISGNTIYF. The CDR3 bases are TGTGCCAGCAGCTTAGCAATTTCTGGAAACACCATATATTTT. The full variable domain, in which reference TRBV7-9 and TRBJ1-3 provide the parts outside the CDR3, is DTGVSQNPRHKITKRGQNVTFRCDPISEHNRLYWYRQTLGQGPEFLTYFQNEAQLEKSRLLSDRFSAERPKGSFSTLEIQRTEQGDSAMYLCASSLAISGNTIYFGEGSWLTVV.

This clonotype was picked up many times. CDR3 coding DNA: TGTGCCAGCAGGTACCCGGGACTAGGCGGATCGCAGTTCTTC. It is translated as CASRYPGLGGSQFF. V gene TRBV7-2 combines with J gene TRBJ2-1; 8 positions agree with TRBD2. The length of the CDR3 is 14 residues. CDR1 is SGHTA and CDR2 is FQGNSA in the germline V gene. Losses at the gene ends were 6 bases for V and 12 bases for J; bases not matched to a gene: 13.

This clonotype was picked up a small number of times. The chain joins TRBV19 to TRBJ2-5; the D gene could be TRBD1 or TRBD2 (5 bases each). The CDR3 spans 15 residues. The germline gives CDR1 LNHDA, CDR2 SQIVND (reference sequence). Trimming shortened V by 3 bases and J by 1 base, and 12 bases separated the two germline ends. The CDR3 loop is CASSILGTGQETQYF. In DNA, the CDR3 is TGTGCCAGTAGTATTTTAGGGACGGGCCAAGAGACCCAGTACTTC.

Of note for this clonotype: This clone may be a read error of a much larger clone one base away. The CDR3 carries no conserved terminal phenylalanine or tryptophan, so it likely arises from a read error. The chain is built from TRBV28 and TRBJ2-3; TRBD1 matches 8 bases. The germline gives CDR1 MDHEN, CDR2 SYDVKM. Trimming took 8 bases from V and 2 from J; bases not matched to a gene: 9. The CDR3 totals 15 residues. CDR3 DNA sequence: TGTGCCAGCTCCCCGACAGGGGAGATCACAGATACGCAGTATTCT. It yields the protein CASSPTGEITDTQYS.

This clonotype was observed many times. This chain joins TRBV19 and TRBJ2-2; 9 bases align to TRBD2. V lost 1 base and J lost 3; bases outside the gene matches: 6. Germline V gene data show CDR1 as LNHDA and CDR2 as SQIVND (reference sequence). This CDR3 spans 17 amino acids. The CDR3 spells CASSIAAGGSHTGELFF. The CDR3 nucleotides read TGTGCCAGTAGTATAGCAGCGGGAGGATCTCACACCGGGGAGCTGTTTTTT.

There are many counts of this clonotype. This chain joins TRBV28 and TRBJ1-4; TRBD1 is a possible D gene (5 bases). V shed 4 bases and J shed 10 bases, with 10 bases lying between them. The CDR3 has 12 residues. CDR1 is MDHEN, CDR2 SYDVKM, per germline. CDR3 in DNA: TGTGCCAGCAGTTACGGGGGTGGAAAACTGTTTTTT. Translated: CASSYGGGKLFF.

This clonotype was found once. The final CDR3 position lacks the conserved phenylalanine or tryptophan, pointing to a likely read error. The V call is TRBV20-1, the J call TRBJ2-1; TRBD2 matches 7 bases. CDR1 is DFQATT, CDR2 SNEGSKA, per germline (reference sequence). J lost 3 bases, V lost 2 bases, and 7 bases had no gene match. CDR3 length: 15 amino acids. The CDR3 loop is CSARSEAGFYNEQFV. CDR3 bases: TGCAGTGCTAGATCAGAAGCGGGGTTCTACAATGAGCAGTTCGTC.

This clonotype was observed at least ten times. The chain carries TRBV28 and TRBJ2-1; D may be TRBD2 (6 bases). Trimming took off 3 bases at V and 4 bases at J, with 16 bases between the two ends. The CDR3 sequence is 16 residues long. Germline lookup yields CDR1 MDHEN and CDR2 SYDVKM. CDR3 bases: TGTGCCAGCAGTTTGATCCGGGACTCGATGTACAATGAGCAGTTCTTC. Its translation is CASSLIRDSMYNEQFF. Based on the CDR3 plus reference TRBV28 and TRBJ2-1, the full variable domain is DVKVTQSSRYLVKRTGEKVFLECVQDMDHENMFWYRQDPGLGLRLIYFSYDVKMKEKGDIPEGYSVSREKKERFSLILESASTNQTSMYLCASSLIRDSMYNEQFFGPGTRLTVL.

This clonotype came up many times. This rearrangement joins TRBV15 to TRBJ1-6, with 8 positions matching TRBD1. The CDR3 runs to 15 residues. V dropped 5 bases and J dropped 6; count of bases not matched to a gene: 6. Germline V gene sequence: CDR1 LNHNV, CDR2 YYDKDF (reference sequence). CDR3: CATSVGQGGNSPLHF. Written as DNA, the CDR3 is TGTGCCACCAGCGTAGGACAGGGTGGTAATTCACCCCTCCACTTT.

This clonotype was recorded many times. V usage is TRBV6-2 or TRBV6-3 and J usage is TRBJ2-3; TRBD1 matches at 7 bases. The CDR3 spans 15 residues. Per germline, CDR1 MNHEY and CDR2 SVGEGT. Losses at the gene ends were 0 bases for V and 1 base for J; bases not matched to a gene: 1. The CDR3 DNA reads TGTGCCAGCAGTTACTCTGGACAGGGCACAGATACGCAGTATTTT. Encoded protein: CASSYSGQGTDTQYF.

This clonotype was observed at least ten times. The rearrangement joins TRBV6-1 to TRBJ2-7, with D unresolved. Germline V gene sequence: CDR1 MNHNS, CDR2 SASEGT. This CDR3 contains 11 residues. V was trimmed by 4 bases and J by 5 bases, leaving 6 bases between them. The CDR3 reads CASSVWHEQYF. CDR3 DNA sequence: TGTGCCAGCAGTGTTTGGCACGAGCAGTACTTC.

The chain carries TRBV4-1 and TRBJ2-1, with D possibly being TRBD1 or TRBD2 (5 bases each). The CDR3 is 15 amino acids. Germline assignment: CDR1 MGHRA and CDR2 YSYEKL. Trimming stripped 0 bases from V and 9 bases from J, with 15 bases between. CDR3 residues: CASSQDIGTSGEQFF. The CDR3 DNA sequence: TGCGCCAGCAGCCAAGATATAGGGACCTCTGGTGAGCAGTTCTTC.

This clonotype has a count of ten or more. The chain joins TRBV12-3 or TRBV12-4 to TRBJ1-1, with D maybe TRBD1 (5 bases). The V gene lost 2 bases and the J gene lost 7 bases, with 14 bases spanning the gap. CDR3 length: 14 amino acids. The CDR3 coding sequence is TGTGCCAGCAGTTTATCTTCCGGGACGCATGAAGCTTTCTTT. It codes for CASSLSSGTHEAFF.

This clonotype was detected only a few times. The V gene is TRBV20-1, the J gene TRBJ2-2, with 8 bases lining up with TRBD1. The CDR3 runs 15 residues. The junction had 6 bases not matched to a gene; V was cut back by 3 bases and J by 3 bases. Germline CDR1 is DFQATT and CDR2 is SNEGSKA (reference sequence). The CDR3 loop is CSARKQDRDTGELFF. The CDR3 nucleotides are TGCAGTGCTAGGAAACAGGACAGGGACACCGGGGAGCTGTTTTTT.